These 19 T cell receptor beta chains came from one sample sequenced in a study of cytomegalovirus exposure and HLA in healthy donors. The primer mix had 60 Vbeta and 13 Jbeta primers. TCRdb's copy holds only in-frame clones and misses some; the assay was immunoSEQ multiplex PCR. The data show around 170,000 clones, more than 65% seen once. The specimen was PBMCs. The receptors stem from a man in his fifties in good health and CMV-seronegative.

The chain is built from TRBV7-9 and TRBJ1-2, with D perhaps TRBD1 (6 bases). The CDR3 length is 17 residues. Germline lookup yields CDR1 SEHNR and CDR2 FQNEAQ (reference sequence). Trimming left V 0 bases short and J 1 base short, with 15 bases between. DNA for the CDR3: TGTGCCAGCAGCTTAGCGAGGGACACCCTGCTTAACTATGGCTACACCTTC. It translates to CASSLARDTLLNYGYTF.

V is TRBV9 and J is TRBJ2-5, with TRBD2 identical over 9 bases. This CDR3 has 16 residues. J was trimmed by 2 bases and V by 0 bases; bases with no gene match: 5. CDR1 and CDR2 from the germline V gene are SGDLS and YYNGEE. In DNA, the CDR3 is TGTGCCAGCAGCGTAGTGAGCGGGGGGCCTCAAGAGACCCAGTACTTC. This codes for CASSVVSGGPQETQYF.

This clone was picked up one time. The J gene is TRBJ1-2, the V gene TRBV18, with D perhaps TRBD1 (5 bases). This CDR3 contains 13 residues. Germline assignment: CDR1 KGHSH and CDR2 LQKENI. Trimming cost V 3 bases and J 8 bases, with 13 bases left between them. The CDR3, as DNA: TGTGCCAGCTCACCGGGGCAGGGACTCGGCTACACCTTC. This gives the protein CASSPGQGLGYTF.

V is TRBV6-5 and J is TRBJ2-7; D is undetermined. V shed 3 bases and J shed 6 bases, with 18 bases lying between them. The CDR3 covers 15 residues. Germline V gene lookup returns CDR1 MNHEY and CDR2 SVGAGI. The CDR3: CASSYSGHDPLEQYF. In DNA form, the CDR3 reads TGTGCCAGCAGTTATTCAGGCCATGACCCCCTCGAGCAGTACTTC.

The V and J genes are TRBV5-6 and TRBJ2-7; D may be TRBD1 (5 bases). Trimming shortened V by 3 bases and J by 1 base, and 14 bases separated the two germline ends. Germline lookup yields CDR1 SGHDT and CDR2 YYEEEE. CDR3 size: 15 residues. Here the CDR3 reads CASSSVVKGSYEQYF. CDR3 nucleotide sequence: TGTGCCAGCAGCTCGGTTGTAAAGGGGTCCTACGAGCAGTACTTC.

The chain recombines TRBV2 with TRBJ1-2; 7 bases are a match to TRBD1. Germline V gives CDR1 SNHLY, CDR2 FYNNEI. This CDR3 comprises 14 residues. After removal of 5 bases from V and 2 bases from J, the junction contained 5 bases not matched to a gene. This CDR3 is CASSSTGPNYGYTF. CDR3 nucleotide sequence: TGTGCCAGCAGTTCGACAGGGCCGAACTATGGCTACACCTTC.

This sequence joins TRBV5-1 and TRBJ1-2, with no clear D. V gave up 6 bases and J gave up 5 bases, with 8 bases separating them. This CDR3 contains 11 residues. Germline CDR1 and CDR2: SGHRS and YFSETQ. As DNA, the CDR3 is TGCGCCAGCACCTCCGGGTATGGCTACACCTTC. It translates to CASTSGYGYTF.

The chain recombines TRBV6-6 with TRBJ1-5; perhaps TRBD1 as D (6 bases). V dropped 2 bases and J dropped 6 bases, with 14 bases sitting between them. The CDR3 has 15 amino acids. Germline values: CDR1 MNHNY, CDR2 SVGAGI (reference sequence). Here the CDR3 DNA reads TGTGCCAGCAGTTACAGCAAGGACAGTTTTCAGCCCCAGCATTTT. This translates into CASSYSKDSFQPQHF.

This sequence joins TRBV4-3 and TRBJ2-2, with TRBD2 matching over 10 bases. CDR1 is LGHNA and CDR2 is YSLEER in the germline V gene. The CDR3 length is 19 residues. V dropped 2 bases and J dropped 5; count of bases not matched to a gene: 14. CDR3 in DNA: TGCGCCAGCAGCCAACCCGGGAGTAGCGGGGGGCCAGGGACCGGGGAGCTGTTTTTT. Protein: CASSQPGSSGGPGTGELFF.

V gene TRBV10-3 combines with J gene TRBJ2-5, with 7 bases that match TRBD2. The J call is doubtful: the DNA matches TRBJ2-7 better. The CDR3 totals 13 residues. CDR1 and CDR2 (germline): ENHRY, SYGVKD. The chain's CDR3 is CAIAGPPSYEQYF. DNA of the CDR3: TGTGCCATAGCGGGGCCGCCTTCCTACGAGCAGTACTTC.

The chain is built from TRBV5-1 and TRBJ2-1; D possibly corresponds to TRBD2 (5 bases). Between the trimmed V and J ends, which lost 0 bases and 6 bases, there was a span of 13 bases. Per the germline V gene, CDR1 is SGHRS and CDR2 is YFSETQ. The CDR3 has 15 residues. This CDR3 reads CASSLGPTGFNEQFF. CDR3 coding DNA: TGCGCCAGCAGCTTGGGCCCAACGGGATTCAATGAGCAGTTCTTC.

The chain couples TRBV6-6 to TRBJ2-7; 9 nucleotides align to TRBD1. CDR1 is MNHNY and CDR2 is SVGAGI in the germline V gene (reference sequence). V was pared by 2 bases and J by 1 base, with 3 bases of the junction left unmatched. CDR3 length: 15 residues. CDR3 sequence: CASSYPGTGSYEQYF. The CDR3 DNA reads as TGTGCCAGCAGTTACCCTGGGACAGGGTCCTACGAGCAGTACTTC.

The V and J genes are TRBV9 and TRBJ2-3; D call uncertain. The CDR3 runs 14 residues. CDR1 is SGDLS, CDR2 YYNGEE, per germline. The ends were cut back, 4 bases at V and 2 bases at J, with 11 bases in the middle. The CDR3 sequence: CASSPSGFTDTQYF. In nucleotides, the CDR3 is TGTGCCAGCAGCCCTAGTGGTTTCACAGATACGCAGTATTTT.

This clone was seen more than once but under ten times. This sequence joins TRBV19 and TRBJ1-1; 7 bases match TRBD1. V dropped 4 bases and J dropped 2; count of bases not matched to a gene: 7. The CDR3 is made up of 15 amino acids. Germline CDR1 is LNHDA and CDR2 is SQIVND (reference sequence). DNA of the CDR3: TGTGCCAGTAGTACGCAGACAGGGTTTAACACTGAAGCTTTCTTT. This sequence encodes CASSTQTGFNTEAFF.

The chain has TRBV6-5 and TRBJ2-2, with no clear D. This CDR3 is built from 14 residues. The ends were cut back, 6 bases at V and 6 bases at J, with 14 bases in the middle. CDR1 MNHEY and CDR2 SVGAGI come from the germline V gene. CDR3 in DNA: TGTGCCAGCAGGCTAATATTATCCCCCGGGGAGCTGTTTTTT. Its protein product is CASRLILSPGELFF.

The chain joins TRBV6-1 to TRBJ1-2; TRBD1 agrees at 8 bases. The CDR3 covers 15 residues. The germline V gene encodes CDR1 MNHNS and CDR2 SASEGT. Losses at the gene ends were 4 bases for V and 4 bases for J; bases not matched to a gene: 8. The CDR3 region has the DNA TGTGCCAGCAGTGCGGGGCAGGGGGCAGGCTATGGCTACACCTTC. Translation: CASSAGQGAGYGYTF.

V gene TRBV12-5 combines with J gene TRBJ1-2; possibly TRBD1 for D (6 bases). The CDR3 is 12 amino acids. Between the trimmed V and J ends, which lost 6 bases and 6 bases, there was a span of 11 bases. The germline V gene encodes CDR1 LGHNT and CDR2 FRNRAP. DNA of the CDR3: TGTGCTAGTGGAAACAGGGCGGATGGCTACACCTTC. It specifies CASGNRADGYTF.

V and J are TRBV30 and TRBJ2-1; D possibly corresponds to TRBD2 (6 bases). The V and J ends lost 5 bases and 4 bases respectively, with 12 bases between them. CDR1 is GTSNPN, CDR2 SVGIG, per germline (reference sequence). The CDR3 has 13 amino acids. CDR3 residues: CAWDGGFYNEQFF. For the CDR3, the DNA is TGTGCCTGGGACGGAGGGTTTTACAATGAGCAGTTCTTC.

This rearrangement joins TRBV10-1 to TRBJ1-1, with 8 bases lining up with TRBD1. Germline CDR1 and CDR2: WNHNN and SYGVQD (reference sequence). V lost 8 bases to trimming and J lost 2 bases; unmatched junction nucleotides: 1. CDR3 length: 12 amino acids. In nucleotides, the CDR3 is TGCGCCAGCGGGACAGGAAACACTGAAGCTTTCTTT. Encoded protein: CASGTGNTEAFF.